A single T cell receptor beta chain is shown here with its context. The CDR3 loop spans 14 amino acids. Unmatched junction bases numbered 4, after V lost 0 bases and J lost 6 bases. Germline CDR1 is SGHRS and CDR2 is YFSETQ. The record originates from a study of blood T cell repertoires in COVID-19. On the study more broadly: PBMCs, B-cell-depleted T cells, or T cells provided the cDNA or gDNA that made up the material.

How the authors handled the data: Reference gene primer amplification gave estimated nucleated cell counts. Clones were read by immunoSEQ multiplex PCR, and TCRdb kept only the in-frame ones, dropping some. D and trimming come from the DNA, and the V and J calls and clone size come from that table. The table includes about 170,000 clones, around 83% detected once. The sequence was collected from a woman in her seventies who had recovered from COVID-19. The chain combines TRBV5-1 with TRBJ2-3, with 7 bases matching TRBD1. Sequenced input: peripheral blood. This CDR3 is CASSLARGMDTQYF. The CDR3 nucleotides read TGCGCCAGCAGCTTGGCCAGGGGGATGGATACGCAGTATTTT.